The T cell receptor beta chain under discussion was sequenced for a study of T cells in localized non-small cell lung cancer. The repertoire was sequenced with immunoSEQ multiplex PCR; TCRdb's copy has only in-frame clones and lacks some. The table has around 130,000 clones, 89% seen once; the top ten hold around 1.7%. The study's findings and limits: Blood T cell density predicted longer survival; adjacent-lung clonality, shorter.

On this clone: The antigen is undetermined.

CDR3 length equals 14 residues. Germline V gene sequence: CDR1 MDHEN, CDR2 SYDVKM. V lost 6 bases and J 2 bases, leaving 11 bases between the germline ends. Sample: peripheral blood, taken before any cancer treatment. This chain joins TRBV28 and TRBJ1-5; TRBD1 is a possible D gene (6 bases). The sequence derives from a female donor aged 60 or older with stage I lung adenocarcinoma. In DNA, the CDR3 is TGTGCCAGCAGGGTGAGACAGGGCAATCAGCCCCAGCATTTT. Protein sequence: CASRVRQGNQPQHF.